The 20 T cell receptor beta chains listed next were all sequenced from one sample in a study of type 1 and type 2 diabetes patients. Genomic DNA was the PCR template. The TCR beta CDR3 region was amplified using 30 forward and 13 reverse primers. TCRdb redid the calling of the multiplex PCR reads with MiXCR, one entry per CDR3 protein. This table has under 300,000 distinct CDR3 sequences, around 47% appearing once. The sequenced sample was peripheral blood mononuclear cells (PBMCs). The receptors were gathered from a man younger than 35 with type 2 diabetes.

The V gene is TRBV5-1, the J gene TRBJ2-7; 14 nucleotides match TRBD2. Germline V lookup: CDR1 SGHRS, CDR2 YFSETQ. CDR3 size: 17 residues. The trim removed 6 bases at V and 0 bases at J, leaving 8 bases unmatched. The CDR3 region is CASTGTSGRMSSYEQYF. DNA for the CDR3: TGCGCCAGCACCGGGACTAGCGGGAGAATGAGCTCCTACGAGCAGTACTTC.

The genes are TRBV10-1 and TRBJ2-7; 7 bases are shared with TRBD2. Looked up from germline, CDR1 is WNHNN and CDR2 is SYGVQD (reference sequence). With V trimmed by 4 bases and J by 4 bases, 7 bases remained unmatched. The CDR3 sequence is 14 residues long. CDR3 loop: CASSAGGSFYEQYF. For the CDR3, the DNA is TGCGCCAGCAGTGCCGGCGGGAGCTTTTACGAGCAGTACTTC.

This chain joins TRBV10-1 and TRBJ1-1, with a tentative D call TRBD1 (5 bases). V lost 6 bases to trimming and J lost 1 base, with 12 bases between them. The CDR3 contains 14 residues. The germline V gene has CDR1 WNHNN and CDR2 SYGVQD (reference sequence). The CDR3: CASSSRDGNTEAFF. The CDR3 DNA follows: TGCGCCAGCAGCTCCCGGGACGGGAACACTGAAGCTTTCTTT.

This clonotype was detected only a few times. The chain links TRBV4-3 to TRBJ2-2, with TRBD1 matching 8 bases. This CDR3 is 16 amino acids long. Germline V gives CDR1 LGHNA, CDR2 YSLEER. V was pared by 2 bases and J by 6 bases, with 8 bases of the junction left unmatched. The CDR3, as DNA: TGCGCCAGCAGCCAAAGGACAGGGAGTAATGCCGGGGAGCTGTTTTTT. As protein: CASSQRTGSNAGELFF.

The gene calls are TRBV9 and TRBJ2-5, with D possibly being TRBD2 (5 bases). The CDR3 covers 15 residues. Trimming pared 0 bases from V and 6 bases from J, leaving 15 bases between. Germline assignment: CDR1 SGDLS and CDR2 YYNGEE. CDR3 protein: CASSVDSGREQTQYF. In DNA, the CDR3 is TGTGCCAGCAGCGTAGACAGCGGTCGAGAGCAGACCCAGTACTTC.

The chain links TRBV6-6 to TRBJ1-1, with D uncertain. Germline CDR1 MNHNY, CDR2 SVGAGI (reference sequence). Trimming took 0 bases from V and 6 from J, leaving 5 bases between them. The CDR3 extends over 12 amino acids. The CDR3 is CASSYSSAEAFF. CDR3 DNA sequence: TGTGCCAGCAGTTACTCGTCGGCTGAAGCTTTCTTT.

The chain employs TRBV19 and TRBJ1-1; D perhaps matches TRBD1 (5 bases). Between the trimmed V and J ends, which lost 2 bases and 3 bases, there was a span of 13 bases. From germline, CDR1 is LNHDA and CDR2 SQIVND (reference sequence). The CDR3 is 15 residues long. The CDR3 protein is CASSIRASGDTEAFF. The CDR3 DNA is TGTGCCAGTAGTATAAGGGCTTCGGGGGACACTGAAGCTTTCTTT.

The gene calls are TRBV24-1 and TRBJ2-5; a possible D gene is TRBD1 (5 bases). The CDR3 is made up of 14 amino acids. Deletions cut 4 bases from V and 4 bases from J, with 12 bases between. Germline-derived CDR1 and CDR2 are KGHDR and SFDVKD. Written as DNA, the CDR3 is TGTGCCACCAGTGAGGAAGGGGCCGGAGAGACCCAGTACTTC. As protein: CATSEEGAGETQYF.

The chain is built from TRBV19 and TRBJ2-1; D not resolved. The CDR3 length is 14 residues. The V gene lost 4 bases and the J gene lost 2 bases, with 9 bases spanning the gap. In germline, CDR1 is LNHDA, CDR2 SQIVND (reference sequence). The CDR3 sequence: CASSSIDTYNEQFF. The CDR3 coding sequence is TGTGCCAGTAGTAGTATAGATACCTACAATGAGCAGTTCTTC.

The CDR3 nucleotides read TGCAGTGCTAGATATAGACAAGAGACCCAGTACTTC. Its translation: CSARYRQETQYF. The chain joins TRBV20-1 to TRBJ2-5; no definite D call. CDR3 length: 12 residues. Germline-derived CDR1 and CDR2 are DFQATT and SNEGSKA (reference sequence). V lost 2 bases, J lost 2 bases, and 6 bases lay in between.

This clonotype appeared a single time. The chain combines TRBV6-6 with TRBJ2-5; 7 bases map to TRBD1. From germline, CDR1 is MNHNY and CDR2 SVGAGI (reference sequence). Trimming cost V 6 bases and J 10 bases; bases outside gene matches: 14. The CDR3 totals 14 residues. The CDR3 is CASSTELSTGLQYF. CDR3 sequence (DNA): TGTGCCAGCAGCACCGAGCTTTCGACAGGGCTCCAGTACTTC.

This chain connects TRBV20-1 to TRBJ2-6; D unresolved. The CDR3 runs 14 residues. CDR1 and CDR2 (germline): DFQATT, SNEGSKA (reference sequence). V was cut by 2 bases and J by 4 bases, with 9 bases left in between. The CDR3 DNA follows: TGCAGTGCTAGAAAGACACTGGGGGCCAACGTCCTGACTTTC. Encoded protein: CSARKTLGANVLTF.

This clonotype came up a few times. Its ends do not fully match the called genes, so a read error is possible. This chain connects TRBV4-1 to TRBJ2-7; D possibly corresponds to TRBD1 (5 bases). The germline gives CDR1 MGHRA, CDR2 YSYEKL. The CDR3 is made up of 15 amino acids. The CDR3 coding sequence is TGCGCCGGCAGCCACCAAAAGGGGCCATCCTACGAGCAGTACTTC. Its protein product is CAGSHQKGPSYEQYF.

This clonotype was recorded a few times. V and J are TRBV2 and TRBJ2-2; 8 nucleotides line up with TRBD2. V was pared by 7 bases and J by 8 bases, with 12 bases of the junction left unmatched. Germline V gene lookup returns CDR1 SNHLY and CDR2 FYNNEI. The length of the CDR3 is 15 residues. The DNA for the CDR3 is TGTGCCAGCAAGGACGGGAGGGCCGCTTGGGGGGAGCTGTTTTTT. This codes for CASKDGRAAWGELFF.

The chain has TRBV11-2 and TRBJ2-7; 8 positions match TRBD2. The CDR3 sequence is 16 residues long. With 6 bases clipped from V and 6 bases from J, the junction kept 16 bases outside the gene matches. Germline loops: CDR1 SGHAT, CDR2 FQNNGV. CDR3 sequence reads: CASSLEVTLLAGEQYF. For the CDR3, the DNA is TGTGCCAGCAGTCTAGAGGTTACCCTTCTAGCGGGCGAGCAGTACTTC.

As regards this clonotype: A much larger clone lies a single base off, so this may be a read error. The J gene is TRBJ2-7, the V gene TRBV10-3; TRBD1 agrees at 9 bases. Germline values: CDR1 ENHRY, CDR2 SYGVKD. The trim removed 2 bases at V and 2 bases at J, leaving 1 base unmatched. The CDR3 loop spans 14 amino acids. The CDR3 protein is CAISERTGAYEQYF. The CDR3 DNA is TGTGCCATCAGTGAGAGGACAGGGGCCTACGAGCAGTACTTC.

The chain couples TRBV7-2 to TRBJ2-3; no clear D. CDR3 length: 11 amino acids. Germline V CDR1 and CDR2: SGHTA, FQGNSA. Trimming took 4 bases from V and 6 from J, leaving 5 bases between them. CDR3 in DNA: TGTGCCAGCAGCTGGGCTGATACGCAGTATTTT. This encodes CASSWADTQYF.

This chain links TRBV24-1 with TRBJ2-3; 7 bases are shared with TRBD1. CDR3 length: 15 residues. V shed 3 bases, J shed 3 bases, and the junction held 5 bases outside the gene matches. The germline gives CDR1 KGHDR, CDR2 SFDVKD. As DNA, the CDR3 is TGTGCCACCAGTGATCCGACAGGGCTGACAGATACGCAGTATTTT. Translated, it gives CATSDPTGLTDTQYF.

This clonotype was detected many times. The rearrangement uses TRBV2 and TRBJ1-2; D remains unclear. The ends were cut back, 8 bases at V and 1 base at J, with 11 bases in the middle. The germline gives CDR1 SNHLY, CDR2 FYNNEI. The CDR3 spans 13 residues. CDR3: CASRSGGNYGYTF. The DNA for the CDR3 is TGTGCCAGCCGGTCGGGCGGTAACTATGGCTACACCTTC.

This clonotype has a single count. J is TRBJ1-2 and V is TRBV7-2; 9 nucleotides match TRBD1. Germline values: CDR1 SGHTA, CDR2 FQGNSA. The CDR3 length is 15 residues. V trimming: 4 bases; J trimming: 1 base; junction bases outside the gene matches: 4. CDR3 DNA sequence: TGTGCCAGCAGCTCGGACAGGGGCTTTAACTATGGCTACACCTTC. This translates into CASSSDRGFNYGYTF.